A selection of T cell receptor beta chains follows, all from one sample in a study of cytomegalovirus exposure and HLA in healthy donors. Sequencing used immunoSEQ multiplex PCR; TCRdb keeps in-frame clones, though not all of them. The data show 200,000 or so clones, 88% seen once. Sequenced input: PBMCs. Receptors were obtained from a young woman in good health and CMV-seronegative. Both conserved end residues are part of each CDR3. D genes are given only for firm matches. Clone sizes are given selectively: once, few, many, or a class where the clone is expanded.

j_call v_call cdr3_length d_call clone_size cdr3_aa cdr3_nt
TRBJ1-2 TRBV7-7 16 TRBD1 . CASSTGGRGPVDGYTF TGTGCTAGCAGTACAGGGGGTCGGGGGCCGGTGGATGGCTACACCTTC
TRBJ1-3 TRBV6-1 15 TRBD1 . CASSGDRDSRNTIYF TGTGCCAGCAGTGGGGATCGGGACAGTAGAAACACCATATATTTT
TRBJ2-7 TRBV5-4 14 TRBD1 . CASSDGTAAYEQYF TGTGCCAGCAGCGACGGGACAGCAGCCTACGAGCAGTACTTC
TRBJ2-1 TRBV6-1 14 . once CASSEAFRTEEQFF TGTGCCAGCAGTGAAGCATTTCGGACAGAGGAGCAGTTCTTC
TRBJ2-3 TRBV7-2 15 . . CASSLSGLAADTQYF TGTGCCAGCAGCTTAAGTGGGCTAGCTGCAGATACGCAGTATTTT
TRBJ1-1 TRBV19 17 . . CASSTRAGKAVNTEAFF TGTGCCAGTAGTACACGGGCGGGGAAGGCGGTGAACACTGAAGCTTTCTTT
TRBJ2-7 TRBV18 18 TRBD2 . CASSPLSAGGPSVIGQYF TGTGCCAGCTCACCACTCTCCGCGGGAGGGCCCTCAGTAATTGGGCAGTACTTC
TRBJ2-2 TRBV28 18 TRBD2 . CASSYGTSGRGVTGELFF TGTGCCAGCAGTTACGGGACTAGCGGGAGAGGGGTTACCGGGGAGCTGTTTTTT
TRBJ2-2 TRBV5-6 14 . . CASSPDSNTGELFF TGTGCCAGCAGCCCGGACTCGAACACCGGGGAGCTGTTTTTT
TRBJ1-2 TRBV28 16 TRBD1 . CASSLGQGAIVYGYTF TGTGCCAGCAGTTTAGGACAGGGGGCAATTGTCTATGGCTACACCTTC
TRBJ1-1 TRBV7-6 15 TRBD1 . CASSFTPGQGTEAFF TGTGCCAGCAGCTTTACACCGGGACAGGGAACTGAAGCTTTCTTT